This passage covers 19 T cell receptor beta chains from one sample sequenced in a study of CD8 T cells in acute hepatitis C reinfection (dated by TCRdb to the early 2020s). What the time point label conveys for this sample: naive CD8 control sorted from an acute-time-point sample. The method behind the library was the immunoSEQ multiplex PCR assay. Not all clones reach the TCRdb copy of this immuneACCESS table, which keeps in-frame sequences only. Checked studies attribute under half of the gap to unresolved V genes and leave the rest unexplained. This sample holds 30,000 to 45,000 clones; roughly 85% were observed only once. 9.5% to 13% of the sample rests with the top ten. Input material: naive CD8+ T cells from PBMCs. Taken with the paper, the label for cell subset or site translates to: sorted total naive CD45RO-negative CD8+ T cells. The receptor set was obtained from a woman between 18 and 29 years old who spontaneously cleared hepatitis C infection.

This rearrangement joins TRBV11-2 to TRBJ2-7; 8 bases map to TRBD2. CDR1 and CDR2 from the germline V gene are SGHAT and FQNNGV. Unmatched junction bases numbered 5, after V lost 4 bases and J lost 12 bases. The CDR3 runs 11 residues. The CDR3 sequence is CASSSGLAGYF. The CDR3 DNA reads as TGTGCCAGCAGCTCCGGACTAGCTGGGTACTTC.

The chain links TRBV7-6 to TRBJ2-7; tentative D call: TRBD1 (6 bases). CDR3 length: 15 residues. Germline loops: CDR1 SGHVS, CDR2 FNYEAQ. V dropped 4 bases and J dropped 3 bases, with 16 bases sitting between them. CDR3 amino acids: CASSSPGHENYEQYF. CDR3 bases: TGTGCCAGCAGCTCGCCGGGACATGAAAACTACGAGCAGTACTTC.

This clone was found a few times. The CDR3 DNA is TGCGCCAGCAGCCAAGAGGGCAGAGGGAGAGGTGAGCAGTACTTC. It specifies CASSQEGRGRGEQYF. The chain has TRBV4-1 and TRBJ2-7; possibly TRBD2 for D (5 bases). V was cut by 0 bases and J by 7 bases, with 16 bases left in between. Germline V gives CDR1 MGHRA, CDR2 YSYEKL. The CDR3 covers 15 residues.

This rearrangement joins TRBV7-8 to TRBJ2-5, with 7 bases aligning to TRBD1. V lost 5 bases, J lost 1 base, and 7 bases stayed unmatched. The CDR3 consists of 15 residues. Germline V gene lookup returns CDR1 SGHVS and CDR2 FQNEAQ. The CDR3 DNA follows: TGTGCCAGCAGCCCCGGGACAGATATCCAAGAGACCCAGTACTTC. Amino acid sequence: CASSPGTDIQETQYF.

The V call is TRBV7-9, the J call TRBJ1-2; D is uncertain. CDR1 and CDR2 from the germline V gene are SEHNR and FQNEAQ (reference sequence). The CDR3 sequence is 13 residues long. V shed 5 bases and J shed 4 bases, with 11 bases lying between them. CDR3 sequence reads: CASSPPGFYGYTF. The CDR3 nucleotides are TGTGCCAGCAGCCCGCCCGGGTTCTATGGCTACACCTTC.

This clone has a single count. V and J are TRBV6-6 and TRBJ2-2; D is ambiguous. CDR3 length equals 14 residues. The germline V gene has CDR1 MNHNY and CDR2 SVGAGI (reference sequence). V was shortened by 4 bases and J by 3 bases, with 9 bases between the two germline ends. CDR3 loop: CASSLFRDTGELFF. The DNA of the CDR3 is TGTGCCAGCAGTTTGTTCCGGGACACCGGGGAGCTGTTTTTT.

The chain links TRBV19 to TRBJ1-5; no definite D call. The CDR3 is made up of 16 amino acids. The V gene lost 3 bases and the J gene lost 2 bases, with 14 bases spanning the gap. Germline assignment: CDR1 LNHDA and CDR2 SQIVND (reference sequence). CDR3 DNA sequence: TGTGCCAGTAGTATCTTGGGGATCGCAGGCAATCAGCCCCAGCATTTT. It translates to CASSILGIAGNQPQHF.

This clone was observed a handful of times. The rearrangement joins TRBV2 to TRBJ2-7; tentative D call: TRBD2 (6 bases). Germline V gives CDR1 SNHLY, CDR2 FYNNEI. Trimming removed 6 bases from V and 6 bases from J, with 21 bases in between. CDR3 length: 15 amino acids. CDR3 protein: CASRSAGLAFPEQYF. The CDR3 bases are TGTGCCAGCAGATCTGCAGGGCTAGCGTTCCCCGAGCAGTACTTC.

The DNA of the CDR3 is TGTGCCAGCAGGCGGAGTACAGGTTTTGTTGCAGATACGCAGTATTTT. Its translation: CASRRSTGFVADTQYF. This rearrangement joins TRBV28 to TRBJ2-3; D is perhaps TRBD1 (5 bases). Trimming took 6 bases from V and 4 from J, leaving 20 bases between them. This CDR3 has 16 residues. Germline V gene data show CDR1 as MDHEN and CDR2 as SYDVKM. Supplemented by reference TRBV28 and TRBJ2-3, the full variable domain reads DVKVTQSSRYLVKRTGEKVFLECVQDMDHENMFWYRQDPGLGLRLIYFSYDVKMKEKGDIPEGYSVSREKKERFSLILESASTNQTSMYLCASRRSTGFVADTQYFGPGTRLTVL.

The chain uses TRBV7-8 and TRBJ2-7, with 11 bases aligning to TRBD2. The ends lost 7 bases at V and 6 bases at J; junction bases unmatched: 8. The CDR3 consists of 14 residues. Germline V lookup: CDR1 SGHVS, CDR2 FQNEAQ. Here the CDR3 reads CASTPGTSGSEQYF. The CDR3 DNA follows: TGTGCCAGCACCCCCGGGACTAGCGGCTCCGAGCAGTACTTC.

The chain uses TRBV6-1 and TRBJ2-1, with D unclear. The V gene lost 11 bases and the J gene lost 1 base, with 12 bases spanning the gap. The CDR3 covers 13 residues. Germline loops: CDR1 MNHNS, CDR2 SASEGT. In DNA, the CDR3 is TGTGCCTCCTTTAGCCGGTCCTACAATGAGCAGTTCTTC. Protein: CASFSRSYNEQFF.

The chain uses TRBV27 and TRBJ2-3; 12 bases align to TRBD2. Germline V gene sequence: CDR1 MNHEY, CDR2 SMNVEV (reference sequence). The CDR3 runs to 15 residues. The V gene end was trimmed by 5 bases and the J gene end by 6 bases; junction bases not matched to a gene: 6. CDR3 coding DNA: TGTGCCAGCAGTGGGCTAGCGGGAGGGCCGGATACGCAGTATTTT. Protein sequence: CASSGLAGGPDTQYF.

The chain carries TRBV7-9 and TRBJ2-1; TRBD2 matches at 7 bases. Germline CDR1 and CDR2: SEHNR and FQNEAQ (reference sequence). V gave up 1 base and J gave up 10 bases; unmatched junction bases: 7. The CDR3 runs to 14 residues. The CDR3 region has the DNA TGTGCCAGCAGCTTAGGAGGCGGGAGTGACGAGCAGTTCTTC. Its translation is CASSLGGGSDEQFF.

The rearrangement uses TRBV12-5 and TRBJ1-4; D is undetermined. The germline V gene has CDR1 LGHNT and CDR2 FRNRAP. The CDR3 has 14 residues. V was clipped by 3 bases and J by 0 bases, with 5 bases between them. The CDR3 here is CASGFSSTNEKLFF. CDR3 DNA: TGTGCTAGTGGTTTTTCATCAACTAATGAAAAACTGTTTTTT.

This clone has just a few counts. The rearrangement links TRBV27 to TRBJ1-2, with no clear D. Germline V lookup: CDR1 MNHEY, CDR2 SMNVEV (reference sequence). Trimming took 5 bases from V and 8 from J, leaving 15 bases between them. The CDR3 runs to 13 residues. The CDR3 region has the DNA TGTGCCAGCAGTCCGGCGGTTGGCGGCGGCTACACCTTC. Its protein is CASSPAVGGGYTF.

The chain links TRBV27 to TRBJ2-7, with 7 bases identical to TRBD1. Per germline, CDR1 MNHEY and CDR2 SMNVEV (reference sequence). The trim removed 5 bases at V and 4 bases at J, leaving 8 bases unmatched. The CDR3 totals 14 residues. The CDR3 sequence is CASSQGVRGYEQYF. The CDR3 bases are TGTGCCAGCAGTCAAGGCGTCAGGGGGTACGAGCAGTACTTC.

The CDR3 here is CASSEIDRGLYEQYF. Written as DNA, the CDR3 is TGTGCCAGCAGTGAAATTGACAGGGGGCTGTACGAGCAGTACTTC. The rearrangement links TRBV2 to TRBJ2-7; 10 bases match TRBD1. The CDR3 spans 15 residues. Germline CDR1 is SNHLY and CDR2 is FYNNEI. After removal of 2 bases from V and 4 bases from J, the junction contained 5 bases not matched to a gene.

This clone was counted between two and nine times. The CDR3 is CASSPQGMMTEAFF. The CDR3 DNA follows: TGTGCCAGCAGTCCACAGGGGATGATGACTGAAGCTTTCTTT. The chain links TRBV7-3 to TRBJ1-1; 7 positions agree with TRBD1. The CDR3 loop spans 14 amino acids. J lost 5 bases, V lost 6 bases, and 9 bases had no gene match. Germline values: CDR1 SGHTA, CDR2 FQGTGA. The full variable domain, rest sourced from reference TRBV7-3 and TRBJ1-1, is GAGVSQTPSNKVTEKGKYVELRCDPISGHTALYWYRQSLGQGPEFLIYFQGTGAADDSGLPNDRFFAVRPEGSVSTLKIQRTERGDSAVYLCASSPQGMMTEAFFGQGTRLTVV.

J is TRBJ2-3 and V is TRBV6-5; D is undetermined. Germline CDR1 and CDR2: MNHEY and SVGAGI. V lost 5 bases and J lost 0, with 9 bases in between. The CDR3 totals 14 residues. Here the CDR3 reads CASSELASTDTQYF. DNA of the CDR3: TGTGCCAGCAGTGAATTGGCTAGCACAGATACGCAGTATTTT.